What follows is one T cell receptor (beta chain) and its context. The antigen is not known. The donors were members of the approximately 130-subject validation cohort (separate from the roughly 660-subject first cohort). Germline CDR1 GTSNPN, CDR2 SVGIG (reference sequence). V shed 0 bases and J shed 1 base, with 15 bases lying between them. The CDR3 covers 16 residues. This specimen belongs to a study of cytomegalovirus exposure and HLA in healthy donors. Study at large: The same platform was used for the 120 validation repertoires and the approximately 670 first-cohort repertoires, a later analysis reported.

The protocol was immunoSEQ multiplex PCR, while the TCRdb copy is restricted to in-frame clones and leaves out a portion. The table records 150,000 or so clones, nearly 90% of them present only once. Study-level results: Researchers counted some 150 TCR beta chains as cytomegalovirus-associated. There were some public TCRs occurring in many donors, but most TCR sequences were rare.

The sample consisted of PBMCs. The chain employs TRBV30 and TRBJ1-1, with unresolved D. The receptor's source is a woman aged 18-29 years in good health and CMV-seropositive. DNA for the CDR3: TGTGCCTGGAGTGTAGGCGGGCGGGGAGCGAACACTGAAGCTTTCTTT. It yields the protein CAWSVGGRGANTEAFF. Filled out from reference TRBV30 and TRBJ1-1, the complete variable domain reads SQTIHQWPATLVQPVGSPLSLECTVEGTSNPNLYWYRQAAGRGLQLLFYSVGIGQISSEVPQNLSASRPQDRQFILSSKKLLLSDSGFYLCAWSVGGRGANTEAFFGQGTRLTVV.